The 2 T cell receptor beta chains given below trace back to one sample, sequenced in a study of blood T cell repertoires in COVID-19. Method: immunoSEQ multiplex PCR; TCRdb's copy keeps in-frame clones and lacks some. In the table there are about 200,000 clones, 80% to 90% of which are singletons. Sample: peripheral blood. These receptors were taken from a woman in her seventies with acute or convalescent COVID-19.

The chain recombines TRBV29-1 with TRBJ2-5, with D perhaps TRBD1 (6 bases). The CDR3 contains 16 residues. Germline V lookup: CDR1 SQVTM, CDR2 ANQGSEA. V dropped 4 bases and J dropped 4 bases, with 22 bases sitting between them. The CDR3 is CSVAHTSQGLRETQYF. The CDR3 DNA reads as TGCAGCGTTGCCCATACCTCACAGGGTTTAAGAGAGACCCAGTACTTC.

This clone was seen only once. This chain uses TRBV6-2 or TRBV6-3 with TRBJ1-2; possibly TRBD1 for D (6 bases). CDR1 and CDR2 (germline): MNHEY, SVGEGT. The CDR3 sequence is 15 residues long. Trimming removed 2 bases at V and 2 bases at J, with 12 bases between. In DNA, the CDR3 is TGTGCCAGCAGTTACACCGGGACATCAAACTATGGCTACACCTTC. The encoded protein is CASSYTGTSNYGYTF.